This record covers a single TCR beta chain. Its antigen is not known. The sample is drawn from a study of cytomegalovirus exposure and HLA in healthy donors. Study-level background: HLA-typed donors were the source of approximately 86 million unique TCRs held in an early data release.

60 Vbeta and 13 Jbeta primers were used in PCR. Clones were sequenced by immunoSEQ multiplex PCR, and TCRdb holds only the in-frame ones, with some missing. The table has approximately 150,000 clones, roughly 80% seen once. General study findings and limits: Being indistinguishable, some V segments were excluded, TRBV6-2 and TRBV6-3 among them.

Germline CDR1 and CDR2: SGHNT and YYREEE (reference sequence). The CDR3 consists of 12 residues. V was shortened by 9 bases and J by 5 bases, with 14 bases between the two germline ends. V gene TRBV5-4 combines with J gene TRBJ1-1, with D unclear. The source of this sequence is a man aged 18 to 29 in good health and CMV-seronegative. The source material was PBMCs. As DNA, the CDR3 is TGTGCCACGTCTGAGACCAGGACTGAAGCTTTCTTT. Its translation is CATSETRTEAFF.